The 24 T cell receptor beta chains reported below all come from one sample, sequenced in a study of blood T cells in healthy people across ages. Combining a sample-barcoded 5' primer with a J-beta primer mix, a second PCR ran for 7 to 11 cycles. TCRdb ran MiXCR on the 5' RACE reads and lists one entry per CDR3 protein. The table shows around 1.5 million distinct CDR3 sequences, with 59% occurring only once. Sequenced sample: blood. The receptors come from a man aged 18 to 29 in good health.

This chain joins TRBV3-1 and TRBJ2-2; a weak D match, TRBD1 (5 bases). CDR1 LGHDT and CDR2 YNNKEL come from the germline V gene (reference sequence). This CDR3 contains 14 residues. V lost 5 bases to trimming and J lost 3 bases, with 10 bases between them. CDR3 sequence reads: CASSKTADTGELFF. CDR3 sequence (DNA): TGTGCCAGCAGCAAGACAGCTGACACCGGGGAGCTGTTTTTT. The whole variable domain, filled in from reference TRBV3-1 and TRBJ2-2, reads DTAVSQTPKYLVTQMGNDKSIKCEQNLGHDTMYWYKQDSKKFLKIMFSYNNKELIINETVPNRFSPKSPDKAHLNLHINSLELGDSAVYFCASSKTADTGELFFGEGSRLTVL.

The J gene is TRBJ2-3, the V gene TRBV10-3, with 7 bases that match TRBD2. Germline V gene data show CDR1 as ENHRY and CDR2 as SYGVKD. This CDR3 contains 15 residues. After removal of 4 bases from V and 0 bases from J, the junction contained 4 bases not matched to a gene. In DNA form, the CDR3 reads TGTGCCATCAGTGGAGGGCGGGGGAGCACAGATACGCAGTATTTT. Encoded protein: CAISGGRGSTDTQYF.

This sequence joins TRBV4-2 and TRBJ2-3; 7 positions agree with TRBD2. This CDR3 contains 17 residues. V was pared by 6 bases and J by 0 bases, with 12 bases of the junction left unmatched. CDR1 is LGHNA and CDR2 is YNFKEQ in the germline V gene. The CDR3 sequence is CASSPLGGLSSTDTQYF. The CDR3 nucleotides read TGTGCCAGCAGTCCCCTGGGAGGGCTTTCAAGCACAGATACGCAGTATTTT.

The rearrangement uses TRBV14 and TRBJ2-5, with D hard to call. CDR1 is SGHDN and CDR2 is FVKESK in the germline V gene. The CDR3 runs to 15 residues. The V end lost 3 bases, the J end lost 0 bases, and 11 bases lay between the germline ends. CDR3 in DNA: TGTGCCAGCAGCCACCTAGTCCGGGACCAAGAGACCCAGTACTTC. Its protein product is CASSHLVRDQETQYF.

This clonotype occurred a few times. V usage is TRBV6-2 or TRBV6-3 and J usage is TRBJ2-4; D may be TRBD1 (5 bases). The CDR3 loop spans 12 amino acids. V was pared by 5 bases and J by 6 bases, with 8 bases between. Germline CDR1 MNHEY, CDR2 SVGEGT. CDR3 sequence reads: CASSRQRNIQYF. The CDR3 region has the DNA TGTGCCAGCAGTCGACAGAGAAACATTCAGTACTTC.

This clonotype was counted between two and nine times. CDR3 coding DNA: TGTGCCAGCAATCGGTGGGGCTATGGCTACACCTTC. Residues: CASNRWGYGYTF. The chain couples TRBV7-9 to TRBJ1-2; D not resolved. The CDR3 runs 12 residues. Germline values: CDR1 SEHNR, CDR2 FQNEAQ (reference sequence). Trimming stripped 7 bases from V and 4 bases from J, with 10 bases between.

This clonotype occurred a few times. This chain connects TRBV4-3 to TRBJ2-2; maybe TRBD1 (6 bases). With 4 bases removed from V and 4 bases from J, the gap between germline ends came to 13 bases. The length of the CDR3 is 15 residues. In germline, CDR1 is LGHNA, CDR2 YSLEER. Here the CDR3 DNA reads TGCGCCAGCAGCCTCGACAGGACATTCACCGGGGAGCTGTTTTTT. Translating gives CASSLDRTFTGELFF.

CDR3 residues: CATSRELGALYEQYF. The CDR3 DNA reads as TGTGCCACCAGCAGAGAGTTGGGGGCACTCTACGAGCAGTACTTC. This sequence joins TRBV15 and TRBJ2-7; weak D call: TRBD1 (6 bases). The CDR3 length is 15 residues. CDR1 and CDR2 from the germline V gene are LNHNV and YYDKDF (reference sequence). Trimming took 0 bases from V and 3 from J, leaving 12 bases between them.

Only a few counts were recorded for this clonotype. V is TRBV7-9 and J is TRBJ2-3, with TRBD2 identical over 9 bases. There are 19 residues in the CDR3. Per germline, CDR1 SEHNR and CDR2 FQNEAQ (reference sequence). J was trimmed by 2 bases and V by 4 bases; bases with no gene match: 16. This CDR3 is CASSSAESGGPHLTDTQYF. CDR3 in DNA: TGTGCCAGCAGCTCCGCTGAAAGCGGGGGGCCCCATCTCACAGATACGCAGTATTTT.

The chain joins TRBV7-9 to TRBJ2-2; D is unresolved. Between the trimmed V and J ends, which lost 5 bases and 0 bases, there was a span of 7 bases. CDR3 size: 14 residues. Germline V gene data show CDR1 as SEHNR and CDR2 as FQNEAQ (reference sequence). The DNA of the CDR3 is TGTGCCAGCAGCCCTACATCGAACACCGGGGAGCTGTTTTTT. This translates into CASSPTSNTGELFF.

The CDR3, as DNA: TGCGCCAGCAGCTCTGGACAGAACAATGAGCAGTTCTTC. Translated, it gives CASSSGQNNEQFF. V is TRBV5-1 and J is TRBJ2-1, with TRBD1 as a possible D gene (6 bases). Germline V CDR1 and CDR2: SGHRS, YFSETQ. The CDR3 loop spans 13 amino acids. V lost 3 bases, J lost 5 bases, and 9 bases lay in between.

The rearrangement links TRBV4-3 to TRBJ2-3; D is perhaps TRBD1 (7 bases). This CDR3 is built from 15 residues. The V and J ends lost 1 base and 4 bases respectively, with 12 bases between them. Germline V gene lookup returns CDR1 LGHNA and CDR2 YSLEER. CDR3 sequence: CASSQGLGGPDTQYF. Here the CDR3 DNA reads TGCGCCAGCAGCCAAGGACTAGGGGGCCCAGATACGCAGTATTTT.

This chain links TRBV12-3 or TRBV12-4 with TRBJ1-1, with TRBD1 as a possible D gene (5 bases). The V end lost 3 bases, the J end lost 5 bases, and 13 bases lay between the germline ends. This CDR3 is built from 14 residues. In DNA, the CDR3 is TGTGCCAGCAGTTTTATGGGACTAAGGACTGAAGCTTTCTTT. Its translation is CASSFMGLRTEAFF.

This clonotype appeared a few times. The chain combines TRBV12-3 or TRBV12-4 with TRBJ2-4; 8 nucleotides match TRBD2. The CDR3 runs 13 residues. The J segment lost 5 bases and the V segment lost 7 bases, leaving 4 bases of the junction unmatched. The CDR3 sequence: CASTGLDENIQYF. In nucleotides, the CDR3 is TGTGCCAGCACGGGACTAGATGAAAACATTCAGTACTTC.

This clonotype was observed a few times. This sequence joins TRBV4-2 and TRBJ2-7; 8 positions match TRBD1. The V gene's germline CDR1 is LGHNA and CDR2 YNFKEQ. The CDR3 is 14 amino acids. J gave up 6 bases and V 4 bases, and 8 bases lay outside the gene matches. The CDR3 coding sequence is TGTGCCAGCAGCCCGGACAGGGCATTGATCGAGCAGTACTTC. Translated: CASSPDRALIEQYF.

In nucleotides, the CDR3 is TGTGCCAGCTCACCACCGCCGGGAGTCGAGCAGTACTTC. Amino acid sequence: CASSPPPGVEQYF. The chain has TRBV18 and TRBJ2-5; possibly TRBD2 for D (6 bases). The DNA matches TRBJ2-7 better at its end, which makes the J call doubtful. The CDR3 spans 13 residues. Germline V CDR1 and CDR2: KGHSH, LQKENI.

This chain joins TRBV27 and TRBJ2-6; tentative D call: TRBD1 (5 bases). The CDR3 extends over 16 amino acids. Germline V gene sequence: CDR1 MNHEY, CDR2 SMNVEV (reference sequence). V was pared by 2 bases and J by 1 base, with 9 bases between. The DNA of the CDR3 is TGTGCCAGCAGTTTAAGACCAGGGTCTGGGGCCAACGTCCTGACTTTC. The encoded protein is CASSLRPGSGANVLTF.

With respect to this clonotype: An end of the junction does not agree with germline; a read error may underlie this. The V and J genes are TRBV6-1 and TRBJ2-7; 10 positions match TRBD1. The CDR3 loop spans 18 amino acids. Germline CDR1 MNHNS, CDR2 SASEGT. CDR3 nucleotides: TGTACCAGCAGTGAGCGCCTCTTCCGGGACAGGGGAACCTACGAGCAGTACTTC. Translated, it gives CTSSERLFRDRGTYEQYF.

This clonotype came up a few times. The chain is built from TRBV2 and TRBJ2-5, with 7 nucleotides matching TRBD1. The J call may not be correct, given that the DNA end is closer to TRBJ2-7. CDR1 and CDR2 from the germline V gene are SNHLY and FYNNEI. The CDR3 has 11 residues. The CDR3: CADKQGSEQYF. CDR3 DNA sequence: TGTGCCGACAAACAGGGGAGCGAGCAGTACTTC.

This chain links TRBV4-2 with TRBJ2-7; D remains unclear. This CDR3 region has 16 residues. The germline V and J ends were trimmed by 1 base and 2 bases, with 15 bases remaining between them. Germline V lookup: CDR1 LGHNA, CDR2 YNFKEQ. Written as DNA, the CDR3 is TGTGCCAGCAGCCAAGTGGTCAGGACGATTGCCTACGAGCAGTACTTC. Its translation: CASSQVVRTIAYEQYF.

The DNA for the CDR3 is TGTGCCAGCAGTGCCACCGGGACGGGCGAGCAGTACTTC. This codes for CASSATGTGEQYF. V is TRBV6-1 and J is TRBJ2-7; the D call may be TRBD1 or TRBD2 (5 bases each). The V gene lost 4 bases and the J gene lost 6 bases, with 13 bases spanning the gap. The germline CDR1 and CDR2 sequences are MNHNS and SASEGT. The CDR3 loop spans 13 amino acids.

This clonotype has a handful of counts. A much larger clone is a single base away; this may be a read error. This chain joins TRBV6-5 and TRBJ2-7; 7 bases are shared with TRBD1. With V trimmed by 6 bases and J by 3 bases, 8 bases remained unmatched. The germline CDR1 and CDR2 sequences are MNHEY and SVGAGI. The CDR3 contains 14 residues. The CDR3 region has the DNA TGTGCCAGCAGGACGGGACAGCTCCTCTACGAGCAGTACTTC. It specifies CASRTGQLLYEQYF.

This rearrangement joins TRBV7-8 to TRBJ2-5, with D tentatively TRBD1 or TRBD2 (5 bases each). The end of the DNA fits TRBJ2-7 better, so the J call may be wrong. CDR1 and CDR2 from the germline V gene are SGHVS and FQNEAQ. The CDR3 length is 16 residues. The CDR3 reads CASSLRGPGSGFEQYF. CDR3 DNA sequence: TGTGCCAGCAGCTTAAGGGGTCCGGGATCAGGGTTCGAGCAGTACTTC.

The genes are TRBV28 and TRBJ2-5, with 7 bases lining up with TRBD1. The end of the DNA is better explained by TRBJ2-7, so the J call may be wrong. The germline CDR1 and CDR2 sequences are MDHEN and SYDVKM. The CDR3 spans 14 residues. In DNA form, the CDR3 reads TGTGCCAGGAGTGGACAGGTGCCACAATACGAGCAGTACTTC. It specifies CARSGQVPQYEQYF.